This T cell receptor beta chain was retrieved from a study of T-cell reconstitution after alpha-beta-depleted transplantation in children. V was clipped by 3 bases and J by 4 bases; unmatched bases: 8. The CDR3 is made up of 16 amino acids. Germline CDR1 and CDR2: DFQATT and SNEGSKA (reference sequence). Preparing the TCRbeta library involved the use of unique molecular identifiers. TCRdb used MiXCR to reprocess the PCR reads, holding one entry per CDR3 protein. The data show almost 400,000 distinct CDR3 sequences, roughly 22% seen once. The chain joins TRBV20-1 to TRBJ2-2; 10 bases map to TRBD2. The sequencing used PBMCs from the stem cell graft donor, collected from the stem cell graft. This clonotype originated in a human donor who donated a stem cell graft to a child with acute myeloid leukemia. CDR3 nucleotide sequence: TGCAGTGCTAGGCCGGGGACTAGCGTGGTCACCGGGGAGCTGTTTTTT. The encoded protein is CSARPGTSVVTGELFF.